The 26 T cell receptor beta chains below were found in one sample sequenced in a study of early stage breast cancer tumors. Clones were read by immunoSEQ multiplex PCR, and TCRdb kept only the in-frame ones, dropping some. The data hold tens of thousands of clones, with 70% to 75% observed a single time. The sequenced sample consisted of blood. The receptors originated from a person aged 40 to 49 with breast cancer.

In this sample, this clone turned up once. The CDR3 region has the DNA TGCAGCGTTGACAAAGGGACGGACCAAGAGACCCAGTACTTC. Encoded protein: CSVDKGTDQETQYF. The gene calls are TRBV29-1 and TRBJ2-5; D could derive from TRBD1 or TRBD2 (5 bases each). The CDR3 covers 14 residues. Per germline, CDR1 SQVTM and CDR2 ANQGSEA. Trimming left V 3 bases short and J 0 bases short, with 11 bases between.

This clone was seen a handful of times. The gene calls are TRBV11-2 and TRBJ2-1; 8 positions agree with TRBD2. The CDR3 loop spans 18 amino acids. V dropped 3 bases and J dropped 0; count of bases not matched to a gene: 10. Per the germline V gene, CDR1 is SGHAT and CDR2 is FQNNGV. The CDR3 DNA reads TGTGCCAGCAGCTTTGGGGCGGGAGGATCGAGCTCCTACAATGAGCAGTTCTTC. This sequence encodes CASSFGAGGSSSYNEQFF.

Regarding this clone: Additional DNA sequences in this sample encode the identical CDR3. J is TRBJ2-2 and V is TRBV9; no reliable D call. V lost 2 bases and J lost 6, with 2 bases in between. The CDR3 is made up of 11 amino acids. In germline, CDR1 is SGDLS, CDR2 YYNGEE. Here the CDR3 DNA reads TGTGCCAGCAGCGTTGCCGGGGAGCTGTTTTTT. This sequence encodes CASSVAGELFF.

This clone was observed a few times. The chain uses TRBV4-1 and TRBJ1-1; D unresolved. Germline CDR1 is MGHRA and CDR2 is YSYEKL. The V end lost 4 bases, the J end lost 6 bases, and 15 bases lay between the germline ends. There are 14 residues in the CDR3. The CDR3 sequence is CASSPGLLGAEAFF. The CDR3 DNA follows: TGCGCCAGCAGCCCGGGTCTCCTGGGCGCTGAAGCTTTCTTT.

This chain joins TRBV4-3 and TRBJ2-7; the D gene is possibly TRBD1 (6 bases). CDR1 is LGHNA, CDR2 YSLEER, per germline. The CDR3 spans 14 residues. V was shortened by 0 bases and J by 2 bases, with 8 bases between the two germline ends. The CDR3 sequence is CASSQETGTYEQYF. Here the CDR3 DNA reads TGCGCCAGCAGCCAAGAGACAGGAACCTACGAGCAGTACTTC.

V and J are TRBV19 and TRBJ2-1; 10 nucleotides agree with TRBD1. V shed 5 bases, J shed 3 bases, and the junction held 7 bases outside the gene matches. The CDR3 spans 16 residues. Germline CDR1 and CDR2: LNHDA and SQIVND (reference sequence). The CDR3 bases are TGTGCCAGTAGTGCCCCCGGGACAGGGGACTACAATGAGCAGTTCTTC. It is translated as CASSAPGTGDYNEQFF.

The chain combines TRBV19 with TRBJ1-2, with D hard to call. This CDR3 is 13 amino acids long. The germline V gene has CDR1 LNHDA and CDR2 SQIVND (reference sequence). The V and J ends lost 3 bases and 4 bases respectively, with 9 bases between them. Here the CDR3 DNA reads TGTGCCAGTAGTATGATCAATTCCTATGGCTACACCTTC. This codes for CASSMINSYGYTF. Looking up the rest from reference TRBV19 and TRBJ1-2 gives the full variable domain: DGGITQSPKYLFRKEGQNVTLSCEQNLNHDAMYWYRQDPGQGLRLIYYSQIVNDFQKGDIAEGYSVSREKKESFPLTVTSAQKNPTAFYLCASSMINSYGYTFGSGTRLTVV.

This clone has only a few counts. V is TRBV19 and J is TRBJ1-2, with 12 bases aligning to TRBD1. The V gene's germline CDR1 is LNHDA and CDR2 SQIVND (reference sequence). Trimming at V came to 8 bases and at J to 4 bases, leaving 8 bases not matched to a gene. This CDR3 spans 15 amino acids. The chain's CDR3 is CASSTGTGGVYGYTF. For the CDR3, the DNA is TGTGCCAGTTCCACCGGGACAGGGGGCGTCTATGGCTACACCTTC.

The gene calls are TRBV5-1 and TRBJ2-1; D is possibly TRBD1 (5 bases). Germline loops: CDR1 SGHRS, CDR2 YFSETQ. The CDR3 is made up of 16 amino acids. Trimming removed 0 bases from V and 4 bases from J, with 14 bases in between. DNA of the CDR3: TGCGCCAGCAGCTTGGCTATCAGGGAAGATTACAATGAGCAGTTCTTC. It is translated as CASSLAIREDYNEQFF.

This chain links TRBV5-1 with TRBJ1-2; the D gene is possibly TRBD1 (6 bases). Germline values: CDR1 SGHRS, CDR2 YFSETQ. V lost 0 bases to trimming and J lost 8 bases, with 17 bases between them. The CDR3 has 15 residues. CDR3 protein: CASSLAPGAVVGYTF. CDR3 in DNA: TGCGCCAGCAGCTTGGCCCCAGGGGCGGTTGTAGGCTACACCTTC.

The V gene is TRBV2, the J gene TRBJ2-7, with D hard to call. Germline lookup yields CDR1 SNHLY and CDR2 FYNNEI. CDR3 length: 12 amino acids. With 7 bases removed from V and 3 bases from J, the gap between germline ends came to 10 bases. In DNA form, the CDR3 reads TGTGCCAGCAAAAGAACCGACTACGAGCAGTACTTC. As protein: CASKRTDYEQYF.

The gene calls are TRBV7-2 and TRBJ1-2, with TRBD1 matching over 9 bases. Germline V gene sequence: CDR1 SGHTA, CDR2 FQGNSA. V lost 2 bases and J lost 7; bases outside the gene matches: 11. CDR3 length equals 16 residues. This chain's CDR3 is CASSLWDRVKSAGYTF. Written as DNA, the CDR3 is TGTGCCAGCAGCTTATGGGACAGGGTGAAATCGGCTGGCTACACCTTC. Using reference TRBV7-2 and TRBJ1-2 for the parts outside the CDR3, the full variable domain is GAGVSQSPSNKVTEKGKDVELRCDPISGHTALYWYRQSLGQGLEFLIYFQGNSAPDKSGLPSDRFSAERTGGSVSTLTIQRTQQEDSAVYLCASSLWDRVKSAGYTFGSGTRLTVV.

This clone was found a few times. This chain links TRBV4-2 with TRBJ2-6; TRBD2 aligns across 12 bases. This CDR3 has 18 amino acids. The germline CDR1 and CDR2 sequences are LGHNA and YNFKEQ. J gave up 2 bases and V 1 base, and 3 bases lay outside the gene matches. The CDR3 spells CASSQGGLAGTGANVLTF. CDR3 nucleotides: TGTGCCAGCAGCCAAGGCGGACTAGCGGGGACTGGGGCCAACGTCCTGACTTTC.

The chain is built from TRBV28 and TRBJ1-4, with D uncertain. The germline CDR1 and CDR2 sequences are MDHEN and SYDVKM. CDR3 size: 12 residues. Trimming pared 7 bases from V and 8 bases from J, leaving 11 bases between. The CDR3 reads CASKIRNEKLFF. The CDR3 DNA follows: TGTGCCAGCAAAATTAGGAACGAAAAACTGTTTTTT. The variable domain in full, with the rest retrieved from reference TRBV28 and TRBJ1-4, is DVKVTQSSRYLVKRTGEKVFLECVQDMDHENMFWYRQDPGLGLRLIYFSYDVKMKEKGDIPEGYSVSREKKERFSLILESASTNQTSMYLCASKIRNEKLFFGSGTQLSVL.

V is TRBV25-1 and J is TRBJ1-1; no clear D gene. CDR3 length: 12 amino acids. Germline loops: CDR1 MGHDK, CDR2 SYGVNS. Deletions cut 2 bases from V and 6 bases from J, with 7 bases between. In DNA form, the CDR3 reads TGTGCCAGCAGTGAAGCGGCAGCTGAAGCTTTCTTT. The encoded protein is CASSEAAAEAFF.

V and J are TRBV10-3 and TRBJ2-6; 10 bases line up with TRBD1. Germline lookup yields CDR1 ENHRY and CDR2 SYGVKD. The CDR3 contains 18 residues. Trimming removed 4 bases from V and 8 bases from J; junction bases left unmatched: 14. This CDR3 reads CAISGTLLGDRGTNVLTF. The CDR3, as DNA: TGTGCCATCAGTGGTACCCTTCTCGGGGACAGGGGAACCAACGTCCTGACTTTC.

This chain uses TRBV19 with TRBJ2-7, with D unresolved. The CDR3 runs 13 residues. The germline V and J ends were trimmed by 2 bases and 5 bases, with 10 bases remaining between them. Germline CDR1 reads LNHDA; CDR2 reads SQIVND (reference sequence). Here the CDR3 DNA reads TGTGCCAGTAGTATAACGGAAACACACGAGCAGTACTTC. Protein: CASSITETHEQYF.

The V and J genes are TRBV19 and TRBJ2-3; 7 bases are a match to TRBD2. There are 18 residues in the CDR3. Germline V gene sequence: CDR1 LNHDA, CDR2 SQIVND (reference sequence). J gave up 2 bases and V 5 bases, and 16 bases lay outside the gene matches. CDR3 residues: CASSGHTGGTPHTDTQYF. The CDR3 DNA follows: TGTGCCAGTAGTGGTCATACCGGGGGGACGCCTCACACAGATACGCAGTATTTT. Drawing the rest from reference TRBV19 and TRBJ2-3, the complete variable domain is DGGITQSPKYLFRKEGQNVTLSCEQNLNHDAMYWYRQDPGQGLRLIYYSQIVNDFQKGDIAEGYSVSREKKESFPLTVTSAQKNPTAFYLCASSGHTGGTPHTDTQYFGPGTRLTVL.

The chain recombines TRBV27 with TRBJ2-1, with no clear D. V was clipped by 3 bases and J by 9 bases, with 12 bases between them. Per germline, CDR1 MNHEY and CDR2 SMNVEV (reference sequence). CDR3 size: 13 residues. The CDR3 nucleotides read TGTGCCAGCAGTTTGATGACACCTAGTGAGCAGTTCTTC. This encodes CASSLMTPSEQFF.

This rearrangement joins TRBV7-2 to TRBJ1-5, with a possible D match to TRBD1 (6 bases). Germline CDR1 and CDR2: SGHTA and FQGNSA. The V end was cut by 3 bases, the J end by 5 bases, with 11 bases between. The CDR3 extends over 14 amino acids. The CDR3 sequence: CASSFGGAYQPQHF. The CDR3 region has the DNA TGTGCCAGCAGCTTTGGGGGGGCATATCAGCCCCAGCATTTT.

The rearrangement uses TRBV6-6 and TRBJ1-2, with D perhaps matching TRBD1 (6 bases). Germline V gene lookup returns CDR1 MNHNY and CDR2 SVGAGI (reference sequence). The CDR3 runs 12 residues. V dropped 6 bases and J dropped 4 bases, with 9 bases sitting between them. The CDR3 sequence: CASSPDSYGYTF. Here the CDR3 DNA reads TGTGCCAGCAGCCCGGACAGCTATGGCTACACCTTC.

This chain links TRBV11-3 with TRBJ2-5; weak D call: TRBD2 (6 bases). The germline V and J ends were trimmed by 0 bases and 5 bases, with 10 bases remaining between them. The CDR3 extends over 14 amino acids. Germline V gives CDR1 SGHNT, CDR2 YENEEA. CDR3 region: CASSLDNRGETQYF. In DNA form, the CDR3 reads TGTGCCAGCAGCTTAGATAATCGGGGGGAGACCCAGTACTTC.

The V gene is TRBV19, the J gene TRBJ1-2; weak D call: TRBD1 (5 bases). From germline, CDR1 is LNHDA and CDR2 SQIVND (reference sequence). The CDR3 is 15 amino acids. V dropped 5 bases and J dropped 4 bases, with 17 bases sitting between them. The CDR3 is CASSVGPIETYGYTF. The CDR3 DNA follows: TGTGCCAGTAGTGTGGGACCTATCGAAACCTATGGCTACACCTTC.

The chain joins TRBV6-5 to TRBJ2-1, with TRBD2 matching over 9 bases. V gave up 6 bases and J gave up 4 bases; unmatched junction bases: 4. The CDR3 length is 14 residues. Germline V CDR1 and CDR2: MNHEY, SVGAGI. CDR3 nucleotide sequence: TGTGCCAGCAGACCTAGCGGGGATTACAATGAGCAGTTCTTC. It yields the protein CASRPSGDYNEQFF.

This chain links TRBV9 with TRBJ1-2, with 7 bases fitting TRBD1. Germline lookup yields CDR1 SGDLS and CDR2 YYNGEE. Trimming cost V 1 base and J 10 bases; bases outside gene matches: 13. The CDR3 covers 15 residues. CDR3 in amino acids: CASSVNVRQGLHYTF. CDR3 sequence (DNA): TGTGCCAGCAGCGTAAACGTCCGACAGGGTCTTCACTACACCTTC.

This chain joins TRBV4-2 and TRBJ1-1; D unclear. Trimming stripped 1 base from V and 4 bases from J, with 13 bases between. The CDR3 contains 15 residues. CDR1 LGHNA and CDR2 YNFKEQ come from the germline V gene. The CDR3 nucleotides are TGTGCCAGCAGCCAAGCGGAGTCCCGGGGCACTGAAGCTTTCTTT. Its translation: CASSQAESRGTEAFF.